One and the same sample provided the 20 T cell receptor beta chains below, sequenced in a study of T cells in Graves' hyperthyroidism and ophthalmopathy. RNA transcripts gave rise to amplified TCR beta CDR3 regions. The primer set for the first-round RT-PCR of the TCR CDR3 was HTBI. MiXCR was run by TCRdb on the multiplex PCR reads, yielding one entry per CDR3 protein. The table lists 270,000 or so distinct CDR3 sequences, approximately 14% of them singletons. The specimen was blood. Receptor source: a woman in her 50s with Graves' hyperthyroidism that later progressed to Graves' ophthalmopathy.

This clonotype has at least ten counts. V usage is TRBV7-3 and J usage is TRBJ2-2; D not certain. Germline values: CDR1 SGHTA, CDR2 FQGTGA. The CDR3 has 13 amino acids. V shed 5 bases and J shed 4 bases, with 8 bases lying between them. CDR3 nucleotide sequence: TGTGCCAGCAGCCTTACTATCACCGGGGAGCTGTTTTTT. It codes for CASSLTITGELFF.

This clonotype has at least ten counts. This sequence joins TRBV7-3 and TRBJ1-2; the D is unclear. The CDR3 has 14 residues. The V and J ends lost 5 bases and 4 bases respectively, with 14 bases between them. The germline V gene encodes CDR1 SGHTA and CDR2 FQGTGA. DNA of the CDR3: TGTGCCAGCAGCCCCACCGTCGGAGCCTATGGCTACACCTTC. Translating it yields CASSPTVGAYGYTF. Full variable domain (rest looked up from reference TRBV7-3 and TRBJ1-2): GAGVSQTPSNKVTEKGKYVELRCDPISGHTALYWYRQSLGQGPEFLIYFQGTGAADDSGLPNDRFFAVRPEGSVSTLKIQRTERGDSAVYLCASSPTVGAYGYTFGSGTRLTVV.

In this sample, this clonotype turned up many times. The genes are TRBV27 and TRBJ1-5; no clear D gene. Trimming took 6 bases from V and 4 from J, leaving 7 bases between them. Per the germline V gene, CDR1 is MNHEY and CDR2 is SMNVEV (reference sequence). The CDR3 covers 12 residues. The CDR3 sequence is CASSSQNQPQHF. CDR3 DNA sequence: TGTGCCAGCAGCTCCCAAAATCAGCCCCAGCATTTT.

The CDR3 region has the DNA TGTGCCAGCTCACCAAAGACTAGCGGGACAGAGACCCAGTACTTC. This sequence encodes CASSPKTSGTETQYF. The chain links TRBV18 to TRBJ2-5, with 11 bases lining up with TRBD2. The CDR3 is 15 amino acids. CDR1 KGHSH and CDR2 LQKENI come from the germline V gene. V lost 2 bases to trimming and J lost 4 bases; unmatched junction nucleotides: 3.

The sample holds many counts of this clonotype. A junction boundary mismatches the germline segment, possibly from a read error. V is TRBV20-1 and J is TRBJ2-1; D might be TRBD2 (5 bases). CDR3 length equals 14 residues. Looked up from germline, CDR1 is DFQATT and CDR2 is SNEGSKA (reference sequence). The CDR3 DNA reads as TGCGGTGCTAGAGGGCCGGCTCGGGACAATGAGCAGTTCTTC. The encoded protein is CGARGPARDNEQFF.

The chain combines TRBV4-1 with TRBJ1-5; TRBD1 might be the D (5 bases). Germline-derived CDR1 and CDR2 are MGHRA and YSYEKL. V gave up 3 bases and J gave up 7 bases, with 10 bases separating them. The CDR3 runs 13 residues. CDR3 coding DNA: TGCGCCAGCAGCCACCCGACAGCCCAGCCCCAGCATTTT. Translating it yields CASSHPTAQPQHF.

This clonotype showed up many times. The gene calls are TRBV6-1 and TRBJ1-5; no clear D gene. Between the trimmed V and J ends, which lost 2 bases and 4 bases, there was a span of 9 bases. CDR1 and CDR2 from the germline V gene are MNHNS and SASEGT. The CDR3 contains 14 residues. CDR3 in amino acids: CASSEYRGNQPQHF. The CDR3 DNA reads TGTGCCAGCAGTGAATACCGGGGAAATCAGCCCCAGCATTTT.

This clonotype was observed at least ten times. The J gene is TRBJ1-6, the V gene TRBV20-1; D is unresolved. Trimming took off 6 bases at V and 7 bases at J, with 16 bases between the two ends. Germline CDR1 and CDR2: DFQATT and SNEGSKA (reference sequence). CDR3 size: 14 residues. CDR3 coding DNA: TGCAGTGCCCCTCGGACTCAGCTAAATTCACCCCTCCACTTT. It codes for CSAPRTQLNSPLHF.

This clonotype was observed a few times. The chain carries TRBV5-5 and TRBJ2-7; possibly TRBD1 for D (6 bases). Germline-derived CDR1 and CDR2 are SGHKS and YYEKEE (reference sequence). The CDR3 has 14 amino acids. The ends were cut back, 4 bases at V and 3 bases at J, with 14 bases in the middle. This chain's CDR3 is CASSLTGYDYEQYF. DNA of the CDR3: TGTGCCAGCAGCCTGACAGGTTACGACTACGAGCAGTACTTC.

In this sample, this clonotype turned up a few times. The chain joins TRBV27 to TRBJ2-7, with 14 bases identical to TRBD2. Per the germline V gene, CDR1 is MNHEY and CDR2 is SMNVEV (reference sequence). CDR3 length equals 17 residues. J gave up 6 bases and V 1 base, and 8 bases lay outside the gene matches. DNA of the CDR3: TGTGCCAGCAGTTTATTCGGACTAGCGGGAGGTTTGGCCGAGCAGTACTTC. Amino acid sequence: CASSLFGLAGGLAEQYF.

The CDR3 spells CASGAGGNSGNTIYF. CDR3 sequence (DNA): TGTGCCAGCGGAGCAGGGGGTAACTCTGGAAACACCATATATTTT. The rearrangement uses TRBV28 and TRBJ1-3, with TRBD1 identical over 7 bases. The J segment lost 0 bases and the V segment lost 8 bases, leaving 7 bases of the junction unmatched. There are 15 residues in the CDR3. Per germline, CDR1 MDHEN and CDR2 SYDVKM.

The gene calls are TRBV10-2 and TRBJ1-1; the D is unclear. This CDR3 has 12 amino acids. Germline V CDR1 and CDR2: WSHSY, SAAADI. V lost 4 bases and J lost 3, with 6 bases in between. The CDR3 loop is CASSGGHTEAFF. The CDR3 nucleotides are TGCGCCAGCAGTGGCGGGCACACTGAAGCTTTCTTT.

This clonotype was counted many times. This chain joins TRBV25-1 and TRBJ1-2; D uncertain. Trimming pared 3 bases from V and 2 bases from J, leaving 10 bases between. This CDR3 has 14 residues. The germline CDR1 and CDR2 sequences are MGHDK and SYGVNS. CDR3 sequence (DNA): TGTGCCAGCAGTGACCGGCGGGGAAACTATGGCTACACCTTC. It yields the protein CASSDRRGNYGYTF.

The table lists this clonotype with many counts. J is TRBJ1-1 and V is TRBV11-3; D might be TRBD1 (6 bases). Germline CDR1 and CDR2: SGHNT and YENEEA. V was clipped by 4 bases and J by 3 bases, with 18 bases between them. The CDR3 totals 16 residues. CDR3 DNA sequence: TGTGCCAGCAGCTCACCGGGGACACCGGGGGACACTGAAGCTTTCTTT. This gives the protein CASSSPGTPGDTEAFF.

This clonotype was seen many times. The rearrangement uses TRBV30 and TRBJ1-4; possibly TRBD1 for D (5 bases). V lost 7 bases and J lost 8, with 23 bases in between. CDR1 is GTSNPN, CDR2 SVGIG, per germline (reference sequence). The CDR3 sequence is 15 residues long. The CDR3 bases are TGTGCCTCCGACCGGGACGCAGGATTTCGAGAAAAACTGTTTTTT. The encoded protein is CASDRDAGFREKLFF.

This clonotype was counted at least ten times. The rearrangement links TRBV6-1 to TRBJ1-2; D possibly corresponds to TRBD1 (5 bases). V gave up 6 bases and J gave up 8 bases, with 13 bases separating them. Per germline, CDR1 MNHNS and CDR2 SASEGT. The CDR3 is made up of 12 amino acids. The CDR3 loop reads CASRAGFTGYTF. CDR3 bases: TGTGCCAGCAGGGCAGGGTTTACAGGCTACACCTTC.

This clonotype was seen at least ten times. The chain links TRBV3-1 to TRBJ2-1, with no clear D. The germline CDR1 and CDR2 sequences are LGHDT and YNNKEL (reference sequence). The CDR3 consists of 12 residues. Trimming left V 8 bases short and J 3 bases short, with 8 bases between. The CDR3 region has the DNA TGTGCCAGCCAGGTAGGCTACAATGAGCAGTTCTTC. This translates into CASQVGYNEQFF.

This clonotype turned up a few times. This sequence may be a read error, since a much larger clone differs from it by one base. V is TRBV28 and J is TRBJ2-7, with no clear D. The CDR3 sequence is 13 residues long. Germline CDR1 and CDR2: MDHEN and SYDVKM. Deletions cut 4 bases from V and 4 bases from J, with 11 bases between. The CDR3 nucleotides are TGTGCCAGCAGTTATACAGCCCCGTACGAGCAGTACTTC. Protein product: CASSYTAPYEQYF.

This clonotype was seen many times. The chain employs TRBV5-1 and TRBJ1-2, with D unclear. V lost 0 bases to trimming and J lost 6 bases, with 6 bases between them. This CDR3 is built from 12 residues. Germline values: CDR1 SGHRS, CDR2 YFSETQ. The CDR3 spells CASSLDMDGYTF. In nucleotides, the CDR3 is TGCGCCAGCAGCTTGGATATGGATGGCTACACCTTC.

The rearrangement uses TRBV27 and TRBJ2-7; the match to TRBD2 covers 14 bases. The CDR3 totals 16 residues. Germline V gene sequence: CDR1 MNHEY, CDR2 SMNVEV (reference sequence). Trimming removed 5 bases from V and 5 bases from J; junction bases left unmatched: 8. DNA for the CDR3: TGTGCCAGCAGTCCCGGGACTAGCGGGAGCCTCCACGAGCAGTACTTC. This translates into CASSPGTSGSLHEQYF.